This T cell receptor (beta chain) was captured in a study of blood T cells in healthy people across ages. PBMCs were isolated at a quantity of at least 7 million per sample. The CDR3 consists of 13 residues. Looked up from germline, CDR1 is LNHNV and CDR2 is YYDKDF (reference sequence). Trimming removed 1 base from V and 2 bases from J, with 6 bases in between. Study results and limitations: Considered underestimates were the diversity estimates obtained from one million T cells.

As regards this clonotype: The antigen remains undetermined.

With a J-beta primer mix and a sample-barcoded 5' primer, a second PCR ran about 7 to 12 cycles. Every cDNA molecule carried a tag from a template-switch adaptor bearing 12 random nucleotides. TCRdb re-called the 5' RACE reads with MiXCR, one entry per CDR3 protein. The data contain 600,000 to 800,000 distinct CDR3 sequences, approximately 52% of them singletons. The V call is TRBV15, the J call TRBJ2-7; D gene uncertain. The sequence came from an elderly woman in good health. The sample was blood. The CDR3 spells CATSRVRAYEQYF. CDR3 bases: TGTGCCACCAGCAGAGTAAGGGCCTACGAGCAGTACTTC.